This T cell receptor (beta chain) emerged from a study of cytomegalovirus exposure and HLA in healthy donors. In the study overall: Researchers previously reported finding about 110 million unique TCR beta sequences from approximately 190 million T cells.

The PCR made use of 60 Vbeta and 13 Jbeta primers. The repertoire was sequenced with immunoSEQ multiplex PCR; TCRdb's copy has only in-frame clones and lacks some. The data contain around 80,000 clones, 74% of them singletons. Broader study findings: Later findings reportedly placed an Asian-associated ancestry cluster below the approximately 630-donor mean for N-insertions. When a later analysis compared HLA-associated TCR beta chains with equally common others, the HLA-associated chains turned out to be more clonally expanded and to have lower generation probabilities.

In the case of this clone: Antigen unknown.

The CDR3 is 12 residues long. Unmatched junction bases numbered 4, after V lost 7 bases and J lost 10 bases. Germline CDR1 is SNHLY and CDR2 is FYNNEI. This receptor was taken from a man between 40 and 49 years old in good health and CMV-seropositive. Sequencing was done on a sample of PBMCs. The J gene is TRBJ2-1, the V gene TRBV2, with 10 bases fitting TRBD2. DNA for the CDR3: TGTGCCAGCAACCTAGCGGGGGAAGAGCAGTTCTTC. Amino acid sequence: CASNLAGEEQFF.